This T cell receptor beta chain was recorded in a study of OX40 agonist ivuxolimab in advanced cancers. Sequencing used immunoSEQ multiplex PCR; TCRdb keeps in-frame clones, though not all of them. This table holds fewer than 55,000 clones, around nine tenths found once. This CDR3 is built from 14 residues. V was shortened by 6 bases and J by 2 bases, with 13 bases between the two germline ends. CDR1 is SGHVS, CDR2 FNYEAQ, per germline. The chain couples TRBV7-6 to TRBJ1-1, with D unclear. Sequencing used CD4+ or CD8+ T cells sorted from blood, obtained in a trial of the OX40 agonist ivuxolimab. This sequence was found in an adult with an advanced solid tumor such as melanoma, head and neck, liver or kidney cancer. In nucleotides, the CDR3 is TGTGCCAGCAGGGCGGGCCCGGGTAACACTGAAGCTTTCTTT. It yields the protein CASRAGPGNTEAFF. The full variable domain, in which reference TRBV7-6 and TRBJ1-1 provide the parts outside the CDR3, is GAGVSQSPRYKVTKRGQDVALRCDPISGHVSLYWYRQALGQGPEFLTYFNYEAQQDKSGLPNDRFSAERPEGSISTLTIQRTEQRDSAMYRCASRAGPGNTEAFFGQGTRLTVV.